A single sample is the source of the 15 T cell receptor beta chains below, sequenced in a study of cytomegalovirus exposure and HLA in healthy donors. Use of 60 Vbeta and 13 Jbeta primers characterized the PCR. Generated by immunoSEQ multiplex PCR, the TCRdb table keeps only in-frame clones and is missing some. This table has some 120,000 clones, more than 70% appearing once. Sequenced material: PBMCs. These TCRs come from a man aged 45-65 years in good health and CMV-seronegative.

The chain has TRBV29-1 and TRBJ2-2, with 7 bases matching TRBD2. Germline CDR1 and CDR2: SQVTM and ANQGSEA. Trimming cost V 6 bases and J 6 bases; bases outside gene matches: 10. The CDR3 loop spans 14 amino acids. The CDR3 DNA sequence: TGCAGCGTCCTTTCAGGGAGCGGGGCCGGGGAGCTGTTTTTT. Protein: CSVLSGSGAGELFF.

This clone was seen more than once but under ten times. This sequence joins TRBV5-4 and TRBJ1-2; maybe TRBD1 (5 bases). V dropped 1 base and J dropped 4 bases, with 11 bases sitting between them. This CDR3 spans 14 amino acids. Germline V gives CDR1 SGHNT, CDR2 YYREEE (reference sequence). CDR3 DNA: TGTGCCAGCAGCTTGCGGGGGACGCTCTATGGCTACACCTTC. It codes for CASSLRGTLYGYTF.

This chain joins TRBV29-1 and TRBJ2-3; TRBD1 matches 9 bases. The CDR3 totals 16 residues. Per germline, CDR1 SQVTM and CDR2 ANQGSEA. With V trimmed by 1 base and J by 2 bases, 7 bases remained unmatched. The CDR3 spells CSVEGPGQGFTDTQYF. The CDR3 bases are TGCAGCGTTGAAGGGCCCGGACAGGGGTTCACAGATACGCAGTATTTT.

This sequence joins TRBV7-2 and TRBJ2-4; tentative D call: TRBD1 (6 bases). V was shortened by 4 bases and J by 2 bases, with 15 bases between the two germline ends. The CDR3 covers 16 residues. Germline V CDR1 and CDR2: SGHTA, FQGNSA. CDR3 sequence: CASSSATGLSKNIQYF. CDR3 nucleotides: TGTGCCAGCAGCTCCGCAACAGGGCTATCCAAAAACATTCAGTACTTC.

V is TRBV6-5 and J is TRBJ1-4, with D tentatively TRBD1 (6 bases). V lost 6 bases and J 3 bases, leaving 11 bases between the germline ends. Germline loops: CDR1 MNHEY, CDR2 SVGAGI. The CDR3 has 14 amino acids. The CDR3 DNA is TGTGCCAGCAGCAGGGGTACGCCTAATGAAAAACTGTTTTTT. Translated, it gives CASSRGTPNEKLFF.

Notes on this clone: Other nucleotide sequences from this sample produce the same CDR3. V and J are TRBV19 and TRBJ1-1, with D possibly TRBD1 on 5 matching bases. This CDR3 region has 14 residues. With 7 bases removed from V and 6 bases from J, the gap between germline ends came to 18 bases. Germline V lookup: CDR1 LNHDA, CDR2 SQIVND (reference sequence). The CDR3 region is CASTEKGYWAEAFF. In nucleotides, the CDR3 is TGTGCCAGTACCGAAAAGGGGTATTGGGCTGAAGCTTTCTTT.

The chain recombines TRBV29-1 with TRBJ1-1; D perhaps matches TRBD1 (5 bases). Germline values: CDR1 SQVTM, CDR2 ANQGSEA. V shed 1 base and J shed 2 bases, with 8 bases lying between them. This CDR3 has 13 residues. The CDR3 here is CSVEGRANTEAFF. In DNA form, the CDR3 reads TGCAGCGTTGAAGGCAGGGCCAACACTGAAGCTTTCTTT.

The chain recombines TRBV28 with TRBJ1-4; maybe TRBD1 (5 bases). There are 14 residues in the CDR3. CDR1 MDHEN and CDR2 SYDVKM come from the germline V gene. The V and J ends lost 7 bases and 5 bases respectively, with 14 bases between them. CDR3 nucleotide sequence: TGTGCCAGCACCAAACAGGCAGGGAATGAAAAACTGTTTTTT. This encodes CASTKQAGNEKLFF.

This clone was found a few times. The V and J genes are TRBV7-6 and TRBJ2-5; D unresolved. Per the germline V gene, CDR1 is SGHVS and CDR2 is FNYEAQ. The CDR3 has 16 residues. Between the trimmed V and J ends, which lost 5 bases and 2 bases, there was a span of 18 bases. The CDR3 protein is CASSPPGGWMQETQYF. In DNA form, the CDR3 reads TGTGCCAGCAGCCCTCCTGGCGGCTGGATGCAAGAGACCCAGTACTTC.

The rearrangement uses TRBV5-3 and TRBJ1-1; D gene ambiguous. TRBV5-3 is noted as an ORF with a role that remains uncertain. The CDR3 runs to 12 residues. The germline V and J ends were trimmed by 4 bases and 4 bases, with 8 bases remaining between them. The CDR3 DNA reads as TGTGCCAGAAGCCAGAGAGGCACTGAAGCTTTCTTT. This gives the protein CARSQRGTEAFF.

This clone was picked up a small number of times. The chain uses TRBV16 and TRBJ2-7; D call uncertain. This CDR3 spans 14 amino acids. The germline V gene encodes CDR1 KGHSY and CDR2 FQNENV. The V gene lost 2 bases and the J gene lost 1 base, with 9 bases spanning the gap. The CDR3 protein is CASSQPTDSYEQYF. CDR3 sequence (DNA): TGTGCCAGCAGCCAACCGACTGATTCCTACGAGCAGTACTTC.

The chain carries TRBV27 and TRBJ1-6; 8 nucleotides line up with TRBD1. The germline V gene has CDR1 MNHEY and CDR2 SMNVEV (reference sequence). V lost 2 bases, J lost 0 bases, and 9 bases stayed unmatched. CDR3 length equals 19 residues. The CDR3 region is CASSLRGRGPSSYNSPLHF. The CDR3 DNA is TGTGCCAGCAGTTTAAGGGGCAGGGGGCCCAGCTCCTATAATTCACCCCTCCACTTT.

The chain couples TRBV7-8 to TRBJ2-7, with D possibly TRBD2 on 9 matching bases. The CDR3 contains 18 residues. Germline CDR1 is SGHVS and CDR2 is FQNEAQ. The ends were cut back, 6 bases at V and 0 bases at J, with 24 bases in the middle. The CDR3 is CASSRTGTSGRLSYEQYF. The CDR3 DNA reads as TGTGCCAGCAGTCGGACAGGGACAAGCGGGAGGCTCTCCTACGAGCAGTACTTC.

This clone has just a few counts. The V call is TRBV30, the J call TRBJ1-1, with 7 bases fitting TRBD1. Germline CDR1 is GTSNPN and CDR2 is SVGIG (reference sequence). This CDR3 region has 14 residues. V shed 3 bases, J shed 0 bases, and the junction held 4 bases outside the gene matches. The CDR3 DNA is TGTGCCTGGAGGACAGGGCCCATGAACACTGAAGCTTTCTTT. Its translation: CAWRTGPMNTEAFF.

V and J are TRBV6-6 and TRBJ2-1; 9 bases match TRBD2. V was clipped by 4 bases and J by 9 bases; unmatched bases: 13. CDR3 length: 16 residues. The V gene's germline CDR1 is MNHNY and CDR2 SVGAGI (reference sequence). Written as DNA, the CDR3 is TGTGCCAGCAGTTCTATCGCGGGGGGGCACGAGACTGAGCAGTTCTTC. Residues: CASSSIAGGHETEQFF.